The 19 T cell receptor beta chains presented below share a single source sample, sequenced in a study of cytomegalovirus exposure and HLA in healthy donors. The PCR was carried out with 60 Vbeta primers and 13 Jbeta primers. Data came from immunoSEQ multiplex PCR; TCRdb stores just in-frame clones and leaves some out. The top ten clones hold 10% to 13% of a sample with about 190,000 clones, under 85% of them seen once. Input material: PBMCs. Receptors were obtained from a woman between 45 and 65 years old in good health and CMV-seropositive.

The V call is TRBV7-9, the J call TRBJ1-2; D perhaps matches TRBD1 (6 bases). The CDR3 has 14 residues. Germline V gene sequence: CDR1 SEHNR, CDR2 FQNEAQ (reference sequence). V gave up 6 bases and J gave up 4 bases, with 15 bases separating them. This CDR3 is CASRPDYRVYGYTF. CDR3 sequence (DNA): TGTGCCAGCAGGCCTGACTACAGGGTCTATGGCTACACCTTC.

The chain recombines TRBV27 with TRBJ1-5; possible D gene TRBD1, 5 bases. Germline values: CDR1 MNHEY, CDR2 SMNVEV (reference sequence). Trimming shortened V by 5 bases and J by 6 bases, and 11 bases separated the two germline ends. The CDR3 sequence is 13 residues long. The CDR3 sequence: CASSPSGGQPQHF. The CDR3 region has the DNA TGTGCCAGCAGTCCGTCCGGGGGTCAGCCCCAGCATTTT.

The genes are TRBV7-2 and TRBJ1-2, with 7 bases lining up with TRBD1. The CDR3 is made up of 14 amino acids. CDR1 is SGHTA and CDR2 is FQGNSA in the germline V gene. V was pared by 5 bases and J by 9 bases, with 12 bases of the junction left unmatched. DNA of the CDR3: TGTGCCAGCAGCACCACAGGGGAGCTATGGAGCTACACCTTC. It translates to CASSTTGELWSYTF.

The V call is TRBV5-1, the J call TRBJ2-3; tentative D call: TRBD2 (5 bases). V was trimmed by 5 bases and J by 2 bases, leaving 15 bases between them. Germline CDR1 and CDR2: SGHRS and YFSETQ. This CDR3 contains 15 residues. CDR3 residues: CASRSAGEHTDTQYF. CDR3 nucleotide sequence: TGCGCCAGCAGATCTGCCGGGGAACACACAGATACGCAGTATTTT. Full variable domain (rest looked up from reference TRBV5-1 and TRBJ2-3): KAGVTQTPRYLIKTRGQQVTLSCSPISGHRSVSWYQQTPGQGLQFLFEYFSETQRNKGNFPGRFSGRQFSNSRSEMNVSTLELGDSALYLCASRSAGEHTDTQYFGPGTRLTVL.

The V gene is TRBV5-1, the J gene TRBJ2-1; 8 positions agree with TRBD1. Germline values: CDR1 SGHRS, CDR2 YFSETQ. The J segment lost 5 bases and the V segment lost 9 bases, leaving 10 bases of the junction unmatched. The CDR3 runs to 14 residues. CDR3 amino acids: CATRPGGENNEQFF. The CDR3 DNA follows: TGCGCCACCCGCCCAGGGGGCGAAAACAATGAGCAGTTCTTC.

In the case of this clone: This CDR3 is also generated by other DNA sequences in the sample. The V call is TRBV5-1, the J call TRBJ2-1, with D possibly matching TRBD2 (6 bases). The CDR3 has 14 residues. Trimming removed 0 bases at V and 5 bases at J, with 9 bases between. The germline CDR1 and CDR2 sequences are SGHRS and YFSETQ. The DNA for the CDR3 is TGCGCCAGCAGCTTGGCCGGCGGGGACAATGAGCAGTTCTTC. This encodes CASSLAGGDNEQFF.

This clone was recorded a few times. The chain has TRBV5-1 and TRBJ2-7; D is undetermined. This CDR3 is 13 amino acids long. V lost 2 bases, J lost 0 bases, and 6 bases lay in between. Germline V gene data show CDR1 as SGHRS and CDR2 as YFSETQ. CDR3 region: CASSFRSSYEQYF. CDR3 in DNA: TGCGCCAGCAGCTTCAGAAGCTCCTACGAGCAGTACTTC.

The V and J genes are TRBV28 and TRBJ1-4, with TRBD1 matching 9 bases. Germline-derived CDR1 and CDR2 are MDHEN and SYDVKM. This CDR3 has 18 residues. Unmatched junction bases numbered 13, after V lost 8 bases and J lost 0 bases. CDR3 protein: CASGTGQASASTNEKLFF. In DNA, the CDR3 is TGTGCCAGCGGGACAGGGCAAGCTTCTGCGTCAACTAATGAAAAACTGTTTTTT.

The genes are TRBV2 and TRBJ1-2; weak D call: TRBD1 (6 bases). The length of the CDR3 is 14 residues. V lost 4 bases and J lost 7, with 16 bases in between. The germline V gene encodes CDR1 SNHLY and CDR2 FYNNEI. This CDR3 reads CASSVARGEGGYTF. CDR3 sequence (DNA): TGTGCCAGCAGTGTAGCCAGGGGCGAAGGTGGCTACACCTTC. The variable domain in full, with the rest retrieved from reference TRBV2 and TRBJ1-2, is EPEVTQTPSHQVTQMGQEVILRCVPISNHLYFYWYRQILGQKVEFLVSFYNNEISEKSEIFDDQFSVERPDGSNFTLKIRSTKLEDSAMYFCASSVARGEGGYTFGSGTRLTVV.

V usage is TRBV7-8 and J usage is TRBJ1-5; D gene unclear. In germline, CDR1 is SGHVS, CDR2 FQNEAQ. V dropped 1 base and J dropped 0 bases, with 19 bases sitting between them. The CDR3 spans 19 residues. CDR3 in amino acids: CASSLGLVERPGSNQPQHF. CDR3 DNA sequence: TGTGCCAGCAGCTTAGGGTTGGTGGAAAGACCGGGTAGCAATCAGCCCCAGCATTTT.

This chain links TRBV9 with TRBJ2-3; TRBD1 aligns across 8 bases. Per germline, CDR1 SGDLS and CDR2 YYNGEE. J was trimmed by 3 bases and V by 6 bases; bases with no gene match: 9. The CDR3 has 15 amino acids. CDR3 nucleotide sequence: TGTGCCAGCACCGCGATTAGGACAGGGACAGATACGCAGTATTTT. Its protein product is CASTAIRTGTDTQYF. Full variable domain (rest looked up from reference TRBV9 and TRBJ2-3): DSGVTQTPKHLITATGQRVTLRCSPRSGDLSVYWYQQSLDQGLQFLIQYYNGEERAKGNILERFSAQQFPDLHSELNLSSLELGDSALYFCASTAIRTGTDTQYFGPGTRLTVL.

This chain uses TRBV4-1 with TRBJ2-6; TRBD1 matches at 9 bases. CDR3 size: 17 residues. Unmatched junction bases numbered 8, after V lost 6 bases and J lost 2 bases. Germline CDR1 is MGHRA and CDR2 is YSYEKL. CDR3: CASSRRQGVAGANVLTF. The CDR3, as DNA: TGCGCCAGCAGTCGAAGACAGGGGGTAGCTGGGGCCAACGTCCTGACTTTC.

This clone has more than one count but fewer than ten. The V call is TRBV5-4, the J call TRBJ2-7; 11 nucleotides align to TRBD2. V shed 5 bases, J shed 7 bases, and the junction held 11 bases outside the gene matches. Per the germline V gene, CDR1 is SGHNT and CDR2 is YYREEE (reference sequence). The CDR3 length is 15 residues. CDR3 amino acids: CASRQETSGDTEQYF. As DNA, the CDR3 is TGTGCCAGCAGGCAAGAGACTAGCGGGGATACGGAGCAGTACTTC.

The chain has TRBV9 and TRBJ1-2; the D gene is possibly TRBD1 (6 bases). CDR3 length: 16 residues. V was shortened by 0 bases and J by 0 bases, with 12 bases between the two germline ends. Germline CDR1 is SGDLS and CDR2 is YYNGEE. As DNA, the CDR3 is TGTGCCAGCAGCGTAGGGACAGCCAATTCTAACTATGGCTACACCTTC. Protein sequence: CASSVGTANSNYGYTF. Full variable domain (outside the CDR3, taken from reference TRBV9 and TRBJ1-2): DSGVTQTPKHLITATGQRVTLRCSPRSGDLSVYWYQQSLDQGLQFLIQYYNGEERAKGNILERFSAQQFPDLHSELNLSSLELGDSALYFCASSVGTANSNYGYTFGSGTRLTVV.

V is TRBV18 and J is TRBJ2-2; D may be TRBD1 (5 bases). Germline lookup yields CDR1 KGHSH and CDR2 LQKENI. V lost 6 bases and J 1 base, leaving 12 bases between the germline ends. The CDR3 covers 15 residues. CDR3 DNA sequence: TGTGCCAGCTCGAAAGGGGCGGAGAACACCGGGGAGCTGTTTTTT. This codes for CASSKGAENTGELFF. Complete variable domain (other parts from reference TRBV18 and TRBJ2-2): NAGVMQNPRHLVRRRGQEARLRCSPMKGHSHVYWYRQLPEEGLKFMVYLQKENIIDESGMPKERFSAEFPKEGPSILRIQQVVRGDSAAYFCASSKGAENTGELFFGEGSRLTVL.

The rearrangement uses TRBV30 and TRBJ2-7; D perhaps matches TRBD1 (5 bases). The germline V and J ends were trimmed by 4 bases and 2 bases, with 12 bases remaining between them. The V gene's germline CDR1 is GTSNPN and CDR2 SVGIG (reference sequence). The CDR3 is made up of 13 amino acids. CDR3 residues: CAWKGRAAYEQYF. The CDR3 DNA sequence: TGTGCCTGGAAGGGCAGGGCCGCCTACGAGCAGTACTTC.

The chain recombines TRBV5-1 with TRBJ2-7, with no clear D. Trimming cost V 0 bases and J 4 bases, with 17 bases left between them. CDR3 length: 16 amino acids. Germline V CDR1 and CDR2: SGHRS, YFSETQ. DNA for the CDR3: TGCGCCAGCAGCTTGGCTGGCAGCGTCGATTTGTACGAGCAGTACTTC. This gives the protein CASSLAGSVDLYEQYF.

The genes are TRBV15 and TRBJ1-2; D possibly corresponds to TRBD1 (6 bases). The CDR3 is made up of 13 amino acids. Germline V gives CDR1 LNHNV, CDR2 YYDKDF (reference sequence). V was cut by 4 bases and J by 7 bases, with 13 bases left in between. DNA of the CDR3: TGTGCCACCAGCAACAGGGAGGGAGGTGGCTACACCTTC. Translating gives CATSNREGGGYTF.

This chain uses TRBV9 with TRBJ2-2; D perhaps matches TRBD2 (5 bases). Germline CDR1 SGDLS, CDR2 YYNGEE. V gave up 0 bases and J gave up 0 bases, with 18 bases separating them. This CDR3 has 19 residues. This CDR3 reads CASSVGRFLGSANTGELFF. DNA for the CDR3: TGTGCCAGCAGCGTAGGGAGGTTCTTAGGGAGCGCGAACACCGGGGAGCTGTTTTTT.